These T cell receptor beta chains were read from a single sample in a study of cytomegalovirus exposure and HLA in healthy donors. Profiled with immunoSEQ multiplex PCR; TCRdb holds only in-frame clones, not every one. The sample includes just over 150,000 clones, about 85% of them seen just once. The material sequenced was PBMCs. The source of these receptors is a woman in her late teens or twenties in good health and CMV-seronegative. Both conserved end residues are part of each CDR3. The size of a clone is reported for some rows only, either as once, few or many, or as a class for expanded clones.

v_call: TRBV19; j_call: TRBJ2-1; clone_size: once; cdr3_aa: CASSIGQIEQFF
v_call: TRBV4-3; j_call: TRBJ2-2; clone_size: .; cdr3_aa: CASSRTSGELFF
v_call: TRBV28; j_call: TRBJ2-1; clone_size: .; cdr3_aa: CANPRRGEVNEQFF
v_call: TRBV2; j_call: TRBJ2-7; clone_size: .; cdr3_aa: CASTKGPSYEQYF
v_call: TRBV11-1; j_call: TRBJ2-7; clone_size: .; cdr3_aa: CASSLLDRGNYEQYF
v_call: TRBV28; j_call: TRBJ1-4; clone_size: .; cdr3_aa: CASRDRGITYSTNEKLFF
v_call: TRBV30; j_call: TRBJ2-7; clone_size: .; cdr3_aa: CAWSGGLGEQYF
v_call: TRBV10-3; j_call: TRBJ2-5; clone_size: .; cdr3_aa: CAISESALAGQETQYF
v_call: TRBV29-1; j_call: TRBJ2-1; clone_size: .; cdr3_aa: CSVVRDRGINEQFF
v_call: TRBV6-6; j_call: TRBJ2-7; clone_size: .; cdr3_aa: CASTPGGGINEQYF
v_call: TRBV5-1; j_call: TRBJ2-3; clone_size: .; cdr3_aa: CASSPPRELLGPDTQYF
v_call: TRBV2; j_call: TRBJ2-3; clone_size: .; cdr3_aa: CASSVNQGFKVSDTQYF
v_call: TRBV10-3; j_call: TRBJ2-1; clone_size: .; cdr3_aa: CAISEFVGRDEQFF
v_call: TRBV7-2; j_call: TRBJ1-3; clone_size: .; cdr3_aa: CASSHGQQIGNTIYF
v_call: TRBV10-3; j_call: TRBJ1-5; clone_size: .; cdr3_aa: CAIRDSPDQPQHF
v_call: TRBV6-1; j_call: TRBJ2-3; clone_size: .; cdr3_aa: CASTRAWTDTQYF
v_call: TRBV5-1; j_call: TRBJ2-3; clone_size: .; cdr3_aa: CASSLGLAGGSTQYF
v_call: TRBV6-5; j_call: TRBJ2-1; clone_size: .; cdr3_aa: CASSYPGGLGQFF
v_call: TRBV14; j_call: TRBJ2-3; clone_size: once; cdr3_aa: CASSHHWTGFTDTQYF
v_call: TRBV19; j_call: .; clone_size: .; cdr3_aa: CAAGGGRYSYEQYF
v_call: TRBV5-4; j_call: TRBJ1-2; clone_size: .; cdr3_aa: CASSLGFGGQVGHGYTF
v_call: TRBV28; j_call: TRBJ2-7; clone_size: .; cdr3_aa: CASREGSRSYEQYF
v_call: TRBV10-3; j_call: TRBJ1-2; clone_size: .; cdr3_aa: CAISGGGIGGYTF
v_call: TRBV19; j_call: TRBJ1-5; clone_size: .; cdr3_aa: CASSIQGPPSNQPQHF
v_call: TRBV29-1; j_call: TRBJ1-2; clone_size: once; cdr3_aa: CSVEALPSVSGYTF
v_call: TRBV18; j_call: TRBJ2-1; clone_size: .; cdr3_aa: CASSPRRPGGSYNEQFF
v_call: TRBV5-1; j_call: TRBJ2-7; clone_size: .; cdr3_aa: CASRPQGSSSYEQYF
v_call: TRBV5-1; j_call: TRBJ2-1; clone_size: .; cdr3_aa: CASSDPGQGNNEQFF
v_call: TRBV6-5; j_call: TRBJ1-2; clone_size: .; cdr3_aa: CASSSIRQGAVGYTF
v_call: TRBV4-3; j_call: TRBJ1-3; clone_size: .; cdr3_aa: CASSQASASSGNTIYF
v_call: TRBV28; j_call: TRBJ2-7; clone_size: once; cdr3_aa: CASSLPQGTSGSVEQYF
v_call: TRBV5-4; j_call: TRBJ2-1; clone_size: .; cdr3_aa: CASSLAGLAGGGLNEQFF
v_call: TRBV15; j_call: TRBJ2-2; clone_size: .; cdr3_aa: CATSRGGKGVGELFF
v_call: TRBV5-1; j_call: TRBJ2-7; clone_size: .; cdr3_aa: CASSLGLAGDEQYF
v_call: TRBV28; j_call: TRBJ1-1; clone_size: .; cdr3_aa: CASRPPGLRKDTEAFF
v_call: TRBV9; j_call: TRBJ2-1; clone_size: .; cdr3_aa: CASSRSDSSYNEQFF
v_call: TRBV29-1; j_call: TRBJ2-3; clone_size: .; cdr3_aa: CSVPSTDTQYF
v_call: TRBV19; j_call: TRBJ2-1; clone_size: .; cdr3_aa: CATNDRKSSYNEQFF
v_call: TRBV7-2; j_call: TRBJ2-4; clone_size: once; cdr3_aa: CASSRQDRDIQYF
v_call: TRBV28; j_call: TRBJ2-2; clone_size: .; cdr3_aa: CATINPGQGNTGELFF
v_call: TRBV28; j_call: TRBJ2-3; clone_size: .; cdr3_aa: CASLGTGRSDTQYF